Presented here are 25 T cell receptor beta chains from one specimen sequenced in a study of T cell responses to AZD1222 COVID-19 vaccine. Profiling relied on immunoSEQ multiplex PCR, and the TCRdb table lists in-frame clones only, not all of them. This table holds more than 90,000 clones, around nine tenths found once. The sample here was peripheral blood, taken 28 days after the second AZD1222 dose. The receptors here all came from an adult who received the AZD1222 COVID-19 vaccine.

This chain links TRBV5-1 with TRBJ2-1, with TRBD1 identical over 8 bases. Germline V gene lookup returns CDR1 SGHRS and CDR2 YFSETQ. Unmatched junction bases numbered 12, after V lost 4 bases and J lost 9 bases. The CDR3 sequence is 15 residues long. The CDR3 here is CASSLGQGRDGEQFF. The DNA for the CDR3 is TGCGCCAGCAGCCTCGGACAGGGTCGGGACGGTGAGCAGTTCTTC.

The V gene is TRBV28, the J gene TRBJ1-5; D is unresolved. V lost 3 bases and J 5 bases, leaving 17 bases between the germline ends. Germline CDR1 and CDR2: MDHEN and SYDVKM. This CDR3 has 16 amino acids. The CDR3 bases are TGTGCCAGCAGTTTCGGTGCAACACTTGGGGATCAGCCCCAGCATTTT. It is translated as CASSFGATLGDQPQHF. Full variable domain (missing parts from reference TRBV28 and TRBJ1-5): DVKVTQSSRYLVKRTGEKVFLECVQDMDHENMFWYRQDPGLGLRLIYFSYDVKMKEKGDIPEGYSVSREKKERFSLILESASTNQTSMYLCASSFGATLGDQPQHFGDGTRLSIL.

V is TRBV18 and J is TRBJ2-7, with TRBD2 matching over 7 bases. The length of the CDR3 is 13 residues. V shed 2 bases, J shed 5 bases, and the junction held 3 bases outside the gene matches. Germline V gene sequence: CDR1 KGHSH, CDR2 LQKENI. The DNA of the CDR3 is TGTGCCAGCTCACCAGGGACTATCAACGAGCAGTACTTC. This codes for CASSPGTINEQYF.

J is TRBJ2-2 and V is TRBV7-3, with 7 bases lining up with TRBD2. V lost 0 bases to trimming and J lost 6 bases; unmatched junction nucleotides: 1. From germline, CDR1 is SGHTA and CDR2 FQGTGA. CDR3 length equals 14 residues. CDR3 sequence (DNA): TGTGCCAGCAGCTTAACGGGGAGGGCCGGGGAGCTGTTTTTT. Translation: CASSLTGRAGELFF.

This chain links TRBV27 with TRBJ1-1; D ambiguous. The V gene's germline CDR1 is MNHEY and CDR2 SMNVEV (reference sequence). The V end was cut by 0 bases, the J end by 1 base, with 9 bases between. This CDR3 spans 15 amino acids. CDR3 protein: CASSLSSPKNTEAFF. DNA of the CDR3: TGTGCCAGCAGTTTATCGTCCCCGAAGAACACTGAAGCTTTCTTT.

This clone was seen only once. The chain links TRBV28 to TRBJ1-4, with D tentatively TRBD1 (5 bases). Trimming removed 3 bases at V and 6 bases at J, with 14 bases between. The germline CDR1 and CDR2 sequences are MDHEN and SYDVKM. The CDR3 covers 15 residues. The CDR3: CASSFGRAAYEKLFF. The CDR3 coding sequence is TGTGCCAGCAGTTTCGGCAGGGCGGCGTATGAAAAACTGTTTTTT.

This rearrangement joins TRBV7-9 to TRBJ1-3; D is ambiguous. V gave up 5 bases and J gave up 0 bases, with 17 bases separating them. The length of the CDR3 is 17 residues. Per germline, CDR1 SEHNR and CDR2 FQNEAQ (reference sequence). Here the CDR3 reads CASSPAWAGNSGNTIYF. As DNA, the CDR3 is TGTGCCAGCAGCCCCGCGTGGGCAGGCAACTCTGGAAACACCATATATTTT.

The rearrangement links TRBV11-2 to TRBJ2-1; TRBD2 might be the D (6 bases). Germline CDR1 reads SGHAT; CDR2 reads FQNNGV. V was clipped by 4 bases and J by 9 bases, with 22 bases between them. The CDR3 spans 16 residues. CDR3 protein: CASSSHLARVGGEQFF. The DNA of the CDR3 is TGTGCCAGCAGCTCCCATCTAGCGAGGGTCGGTGGTGAGCAGTTCTTC. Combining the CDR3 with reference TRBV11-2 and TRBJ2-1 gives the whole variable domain EAGVAQSPRYKIIEKRQSVAFWCNPISGHATLYWYQQILGQGPKLLIQFQNNGVVDDSQLPKDRFSAERLKGVDSTLKIQPAKLEDSAVYLCASSSHLARVGGEQFFGPGTRLTVL.

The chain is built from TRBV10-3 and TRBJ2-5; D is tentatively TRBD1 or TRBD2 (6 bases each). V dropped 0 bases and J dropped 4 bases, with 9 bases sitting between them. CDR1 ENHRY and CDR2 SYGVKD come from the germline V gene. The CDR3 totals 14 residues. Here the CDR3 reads CAISESTGAETQYF. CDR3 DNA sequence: TGTGCCATCAGTGAGTCGACGGGGGCAGAGACCCAGTACTTC.

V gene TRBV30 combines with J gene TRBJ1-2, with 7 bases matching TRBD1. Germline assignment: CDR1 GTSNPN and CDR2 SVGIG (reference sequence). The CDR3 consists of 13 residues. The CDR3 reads CAGGGPTGSGYTF. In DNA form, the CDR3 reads TGTGCGGGAGGGGGCCCGACAGGTTCTGGCTACACCTTC.

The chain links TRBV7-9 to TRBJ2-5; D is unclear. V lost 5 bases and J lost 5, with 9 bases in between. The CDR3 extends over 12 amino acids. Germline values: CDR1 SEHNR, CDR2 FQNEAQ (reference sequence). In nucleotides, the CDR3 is TGTGCCAGCAGCCCAGGATACGAGACCCAGTACTTC. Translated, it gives CASSPGYETQYF. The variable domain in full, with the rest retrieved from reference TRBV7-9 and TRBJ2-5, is DTGVSQNPRHKITKRGQNVTFRCDPISEHNRLYWYRQTLGQGPEFLTYFQNEAQLEKSRLLSDRFSAERPKGSFSTLEIQRTEQGDSAMYLCASSPGYETQYFGPGTRLLVL.

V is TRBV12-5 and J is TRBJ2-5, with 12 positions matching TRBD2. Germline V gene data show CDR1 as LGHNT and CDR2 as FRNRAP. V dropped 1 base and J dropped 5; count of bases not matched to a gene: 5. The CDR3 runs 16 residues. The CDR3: CASGLGPSGRDETQYF. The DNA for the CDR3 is TGTGCTAGTGGTTTGGGCCCTAGCGGGAGGGACGAGACCCAGTACTTC.

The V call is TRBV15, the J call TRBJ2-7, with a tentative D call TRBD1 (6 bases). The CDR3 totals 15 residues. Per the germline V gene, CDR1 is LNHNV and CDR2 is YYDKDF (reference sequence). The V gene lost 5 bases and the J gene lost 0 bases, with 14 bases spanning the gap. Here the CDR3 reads CATSLDRTSSYEQYF. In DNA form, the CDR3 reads TGTGCCACCAGCCTCGACAGGACGAGCTCCTACGAGCAGTACTTC.

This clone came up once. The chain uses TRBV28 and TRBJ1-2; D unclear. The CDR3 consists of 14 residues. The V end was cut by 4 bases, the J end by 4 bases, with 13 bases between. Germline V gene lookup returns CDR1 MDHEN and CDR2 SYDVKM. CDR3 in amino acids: CASSSYTATYGYTF. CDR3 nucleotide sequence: TGTGCCAGCAGTTCTTATACAGCGACCTATGGCTACACCTTC.

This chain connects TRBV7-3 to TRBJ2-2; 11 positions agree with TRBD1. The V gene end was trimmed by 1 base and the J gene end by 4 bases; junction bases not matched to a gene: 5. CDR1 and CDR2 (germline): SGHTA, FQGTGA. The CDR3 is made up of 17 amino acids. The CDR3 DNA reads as TGTGCCAGCAGCTTAAGATACGGGACAGGGGGCACCGGGGAGCTGTTTTTT. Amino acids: CASSLRYGTGGTGELFF.

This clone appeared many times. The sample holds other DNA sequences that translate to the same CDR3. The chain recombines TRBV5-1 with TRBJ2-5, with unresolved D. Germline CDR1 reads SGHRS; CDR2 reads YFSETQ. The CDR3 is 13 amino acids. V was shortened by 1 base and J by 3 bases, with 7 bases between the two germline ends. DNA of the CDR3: TGCGCCAGCAGCTTGTTAAGGGAAGAGACCCAGTACTTC. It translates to CASSLLREETQYF.

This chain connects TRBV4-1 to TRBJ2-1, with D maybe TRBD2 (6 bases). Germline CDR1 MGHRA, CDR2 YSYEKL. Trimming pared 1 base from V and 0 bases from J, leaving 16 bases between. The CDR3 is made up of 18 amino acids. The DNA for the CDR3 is TGCGCCAGCAGCCAAGTTCCCCAGCGGGTAAGCTCCTACAATGAGCAGTTCTTC. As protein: CASSQVPQRVSSYNEQFF.

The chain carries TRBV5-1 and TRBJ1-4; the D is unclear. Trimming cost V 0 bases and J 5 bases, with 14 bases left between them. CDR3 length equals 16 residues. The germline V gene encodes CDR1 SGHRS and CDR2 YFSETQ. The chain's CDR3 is CASSLDLVGENEKLFF. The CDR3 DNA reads TGCGCCAGCAGCTTGGATCTGGTCGGAGAGAATGAAAAACTGTTTTTT.

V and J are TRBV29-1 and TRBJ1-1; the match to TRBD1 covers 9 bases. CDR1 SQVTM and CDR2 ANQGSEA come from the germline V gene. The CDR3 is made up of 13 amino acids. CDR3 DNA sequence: TGCAGTGATACAGGACAGGGGAGGACTGAAGCTTTCTTT. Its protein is CSDTGQGRTEAFF.

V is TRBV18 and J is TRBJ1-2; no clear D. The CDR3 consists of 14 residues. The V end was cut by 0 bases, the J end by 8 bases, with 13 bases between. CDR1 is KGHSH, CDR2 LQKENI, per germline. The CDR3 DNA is TGTGCCAGCTCACCACCACCGACCGGGAACGGCTACACCTTC. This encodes CASSPPPTGNGYTF.

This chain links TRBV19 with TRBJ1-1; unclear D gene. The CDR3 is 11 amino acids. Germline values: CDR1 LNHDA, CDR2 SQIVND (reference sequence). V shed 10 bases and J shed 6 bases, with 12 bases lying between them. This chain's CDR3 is CATHLVAEAFF. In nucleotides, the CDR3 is TGTGCCACCCATTTGGTGGCTGAAGCTTTCTTT.

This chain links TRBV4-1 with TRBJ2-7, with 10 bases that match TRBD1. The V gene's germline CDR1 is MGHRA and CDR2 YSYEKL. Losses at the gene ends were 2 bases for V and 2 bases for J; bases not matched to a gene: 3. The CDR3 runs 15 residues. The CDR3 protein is CASSQPGQGAYEQYF. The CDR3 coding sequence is TGCGCCAGCAGCCAACCAGGACAGGGGGCCTACGAGCAGTACTTC.

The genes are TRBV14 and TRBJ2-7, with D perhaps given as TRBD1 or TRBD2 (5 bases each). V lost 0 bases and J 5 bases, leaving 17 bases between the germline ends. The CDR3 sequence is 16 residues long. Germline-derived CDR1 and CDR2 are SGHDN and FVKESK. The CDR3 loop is CASSQDKGTAKDEQYF. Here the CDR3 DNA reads TGTGCCAGCAGCCAAGATAAAGGGACGGCAAAGGACGAGCAGTACTTC.

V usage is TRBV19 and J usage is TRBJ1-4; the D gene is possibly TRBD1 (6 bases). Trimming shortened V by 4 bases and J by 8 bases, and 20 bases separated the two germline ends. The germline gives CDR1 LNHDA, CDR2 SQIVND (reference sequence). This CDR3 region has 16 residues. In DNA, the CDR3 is TGTGCCAGTAGTACCATGACAGGTGGGGTGCCCGAAAAACTGTTTTTT. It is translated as CASSTMTGGVPEKLFF.

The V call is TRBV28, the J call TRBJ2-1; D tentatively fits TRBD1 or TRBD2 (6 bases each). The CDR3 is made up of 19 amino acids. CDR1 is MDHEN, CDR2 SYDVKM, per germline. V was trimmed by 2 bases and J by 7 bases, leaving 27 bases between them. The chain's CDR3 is CASSLNDLRFFRGGNEQFF. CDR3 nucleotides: TGTGCCAGCAGTTTAAATGATCTAAGGTTCTTCCGAGGGGGGAATGAGCAGTTCTTC.